These T cell receptor beta chains were read from a single sample in a study of CD8 T cells in ankylosing spondylitis. TCRdb reanalysed the 5' RACE reads using MiXCR and keeps one entry per CDR3 protein. Counted here are approximately 550,000 distinct CDR3 sequences, 9.5% to 15% occurring once; the ten biggest clones make up around 6.8%. Sample: blood, either unsorted or a sorted T cell fraction (not recorded which). These TCRs come from a male donor with ankylosing spondylitis. Both conserved end residues are part of each CDR3. A D gene is named only where the DNA matches it firmly. Rows may omit the clone size; those that give it use once, few, many or a size class.

d_call: TRBD2; v_call: TRBV14; j_call: TRBJ2-1; clone_size: many; cdr3_aa: CASSLSGIYSYNEQFF; cdr3_nt: TGTGCCAGCAGTCTTAGCGGGATTTACTCCTACAATGAGCAGTTCTTC
d_call: .; v_call: TRBV27; j_call: TRBJ2-1; clone_size: few; cdr3_aa: CASSPLPTGNEQFF; cdr3_nt: TGTGCCAGCAGCCCTCTTCCCACTGGCAATGAGCAGTTCTTC
d_call: .; v_call: TRBV15; j_call: TRBJ2-3; clone_size: .; cdr3_aa: CATSTPSRSTQYF; cdr3_nt: TGTGCCACCAGCACACCTTCAAGGAGTACGCAGTATTTT
d_call: TRBD2; v_call: TRBV20-1; j_call: TRBJ2-1; clone_size: .; cdr3_aa: CSAIGTSASEWDNEQFF; cdr3_nt: TGCAGTGCTATCGGGACTAGCGCTTCCGAGTGGGACAATGAGCAGTTCTTC
d_call: TRBD1; v_call: TRBV28; j_call: TRBJ1-1; clone_size: few; cdr3_aa: CASRRQGSDTEAFF; cdr3_nt: TGTGCCAGCAGGAGACAGGGTTCGGACACTGAAGCTTTCTTT
d_call: .; v_call: TRBV10-3; j_call: TRBJ1-2; clone_size: few; cdr3_aa: CAIRRDDNYGYTF; cdr3_nt: TGTGCCATCAGGCGGGACGATAACTATGGCTACACCTTC
d_call: TRBD1; v_call: TRBV25-1; j_call: TRBJ1-2; clone_size: few; cdr3_aa: CASSGGQGRLGYGYTF; cdr3_nt: TGTGCCAGCAGTGGGGGACAGGGGAGATTAGGTTATGGCTACACCTTC
d_call: .; v_call: TRBV16; j_call: TRBJ2-5; clone_size: .; cdr3_aa: CASSQFVAEGGETQYF; cdr3_nt: TGTGCCAGCAGCCAATTCGTAGCGGAGGGGGGAGAGACCCAGTACTTC
d_call: .; v_call: TRBV6-2/TRBV6-3; j_call: TRBJ2-5; clone_size: .; cdr3_aa: CASALRGETQYF; cdr3_nt: TGTGCCAGCGCCCTGAGGGGGGAGACCCAGTACTTC
d_call: TRBD1; v_call: TRBV2; j_call: TRBJ1-3; clone_size: few; cdr3_aa: CASSRQGARNTIYF; cdr3_nt: TGTGCCAGCAGTCGACAGGGGGCCAGAAACACCATATATTTT
d_call: .; v_call: TRBV10-2; j_call: TRBJ2-7; clone_size: few; cdr3_aa: CASSEPTSLYEQYF; cdr3_nt: TGCGCCAGCAGTGAGCCTACTAGTTTATACGAGCAGTACTTC
d_call: .; v_call: TRBV14; j_call: TRBJ2-5; clone_size: few; cdr3_aa: CASSQEVGTAVIVTQYF; cdr3_nt: TGTGCCAGCAGCCAAGAAGTCGGGACTGCGGTAATCGTGACCCAGTACTTC
d_call: TRBD1; v_call: TRBV6-1; j_call: TRBJ2-5; clone_size: .; cdr3_aa: CASSAGTGSQETQYF; cdr3_nt: TGTGCCAGCAGTGCCGGGACAGGGTCCCAAGAGACCCAGTACTTC
d_call: .; v_call: TRBV2; j_call: TRBJ2-1; clone_size: few; cdr3_aa: CASSEDSYNEQFF; cdr3_nt: TGTGCCAGCAGTGAAGACAGCTACAATGAGCAGTTCTTC
d_call: TRBD2; v_call: TRBV10-2; j_call: TRBJ2-7; clone_size: .; cdr3_aa: CASSEVFPILRGSVYEQYF; cdr3_nt: TGCGCCAGCAGTGAGGTTTTCCCAATTCTACGCGGGAGCGTTTACGAGCAGTACTTC
d_call: TRBD2; v_call: TRBV5-1; j_call: TRBJ2-1; clone_size: many; cdr3_aa: CASSSGTSRTYNEQFF; cdr3_nt: TGCGCCAGCAGCTCTGGGACTAGCAGAACCTACAATGAGCAGTTCTTC